Listed here is a single TCR beta chain. Its antigen has not been determined. Base qualities are not at hand, and no much larger clone is one base apart. The source of the sample is a study of OX40 agonist ivuxolimab in advanced cancers. About the study as a whole: The costimulatory receptor OX40 (CD134) was targeted by ivuxolimab, a fully human IgG2 agonistic monoclonal antibody. The dose-escalation cohort was about 87% male with a mean age of roughly 62 years, ranging from 23 to 79. Intravenous ivuxolimab was administered to patients every 2 weeks at six dose levels: 0.01, 0.1, 0.3, 1.5, 3 and 10 mg/kg. The paper describes the monotherapy dose-escalation part (N of about 52 patients) of the phase I trial of ivuxolimab. Of the roughly 54 dose-escalation patients, hepatocellular carcinoma was present in around 19, melanoma in roughly 15, renal cell carcinoma in 9 and head and neck cancer in 9. Partial responses occurred in three dose-escalation patients, of whom one had hepatocellular carcinoma and two had cutaneous melanoma. Prior anti-PD-1, anti-PD-L1 or anti-CTLA-4 therapy was permitted, and about two fifths of dose-escalation patients had received checkpoint inhibitors. Peripheral TCRbeta sequencing aimed to test whether ivuxolimab altered TCR sequence diversity and caused clonal T-cell expansion.

Genomic DNA was isolated from the sorted cells so that the TCRbeta CDR3 region could be sequenced. The immunoSEQ Assay was used for sequencing of TCRbeta CDR3 regions. This immuneACCESS table, as held by TCRdb, lists in-frame sequences with V and J called but not all clones. Of the missing ones, under half trace to an unresolved V gene in checked studies; the others have no known cause. Present in this sample are 70,000 to 80,000 clones, 70% to 90% of which were seen just once. The ten largest clones represent about a sixth of the sample. The trial excluded patients who had a history of autoimmune disease or were on systemic immunosuppression. In every dose cohort, peripheral blood was drawn for TCR sequencing at baseline, cycle 4 day 1, and cycle 7 day 1. Samples were obtained from an open-label, multicenter, first-in-human phase I dose-escalation trial of ivuxolimab. Adults with locally advanced or metastatic melanoma, renal cell carcinoma, hepatocellular carcinoma or head and neck squamous cell carcinoma were enrolled in the trial. Before TCR sequencing, CD4+ T cells and CD8+ T cells were sorted from peripheral blood as separate populations.

CDR1 and CDR2 are drawn from the germline V gene: SGHAT, FQNNGV. Reading from cysteine to phenylalanine, the CDR3 counts 17 amino acids. The entry retains the CDR3 DNA only, 51 bases that are in frame from base 1. Trimming takes 0 bases off V and 4 bases off J; junction bases not matched to a gene: 10. What the work shows at the level of the full study, not this receptor alone: In partial responders in the 0.1-3.0 mg/kg groups, normalized peripheral clonal expansion was found to be among the lowest, especially among CD8+ T cells. The antigen specificity of the clonally expanded peripheral T cells was not determined. At doses of 0.1 to 3.0 mg/kg, clonal expansion of both CD4+ and CD8+ T cells in blood was seen between baseline and week 6. After ivuxolimab, expanded clones were on average more numerous among CD8+ T cells than among CD4+ T cells. Low levels of normalized T-cell clonal expansion were also seen in some patients who did not respond.

The source is an adult with an advanced solid tumor such as melanoma, head and neck, liver or kidney cancer. This sample comprised CD4+ or CD8+ T cells sorted from blood, obtained in a trial of the OX40 agonist ivuxolimab. The rearrangement combines TRBV11-2 with TRBJ1-2, and 8 bases in between align with TRBD1. The DNA is TGTGCCAGCAGCTTAGAGCGGACAGGGATGTCTCTCTATGGCTACACCTTC. This is translated as CASSLERTGMSLYGYTF. Where the CDR3 stops, the reference TRBV11-2 and TRBJ1-2 genes take over; the full variable domain is EAGVAQSPRYKIIEKRQSVAFWCNPISGHATLYWYQQILGQGPKLLIQFQNNGVVDDSQLPKDRFSAERLKGVDSTLKIQPAKLEDSAVYLCASSLERTGMSLYGYTFGSGTRLTVV.